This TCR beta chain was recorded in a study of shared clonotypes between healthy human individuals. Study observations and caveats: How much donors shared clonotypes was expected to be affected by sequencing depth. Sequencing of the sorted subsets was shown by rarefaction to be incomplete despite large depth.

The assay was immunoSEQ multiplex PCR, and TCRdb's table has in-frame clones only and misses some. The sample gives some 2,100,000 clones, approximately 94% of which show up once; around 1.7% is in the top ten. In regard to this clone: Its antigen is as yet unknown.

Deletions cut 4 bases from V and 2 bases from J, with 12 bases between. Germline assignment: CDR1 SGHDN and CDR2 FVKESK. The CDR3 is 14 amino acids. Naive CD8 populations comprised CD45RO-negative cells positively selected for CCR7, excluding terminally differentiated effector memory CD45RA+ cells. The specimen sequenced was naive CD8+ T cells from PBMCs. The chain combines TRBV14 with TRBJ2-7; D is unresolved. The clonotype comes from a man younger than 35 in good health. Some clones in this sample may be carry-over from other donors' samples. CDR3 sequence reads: CASSPPVDTYEQYF. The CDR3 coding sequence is TGTGCCAGCAGCCCACCAGTCGATACCTACGAGCAGTACTTC.